This TCR beta chain derives from a study of CD8 T cells in ankylosing spondylitis. TCRdb recomputed calls from the 5' RACE reads with MiXCR, one row per CDR3 protein. In the table there are around 25,000 distinct CDR3 sequences, around 13% of which are singletons. The sequence derives from a male donor with ankylosing spondylitis or in good health (not recorded which). Material for sequencing was blood.

The CDR3, as DNA: TGTGCCAGCAGCTTAGACAGGGATCTAACCGGGGAGCTGTTTTTT. Its translation is CASSLDRDLTGELFF. This chain uses TRBV11-2 with TRBJ2-2; a weak D match, TRBD1 (5 bases). The CDR3 length is 15 residues. Germline-derived CDR1 and CDR2 are SGHAT and FQNNGV. V lost 0 bases and J lost 5, with 10 bases in between. Looking up the rest from reference TRBV11-2 and TRBJ2-2 gives the full variable domain: EAGVAQSPRYKIIEKRQSVAFWCNPISGHATLYWYQQILGQGPKLLIQFQNNGVVDDSQLPKDRFSAERLKGVDSTLKIQPAKLEDSAVYLCASSLDRDLTGELFFGEGSRLTVL.